One sample yielded the 11 T cell receptor beta chains listed below, sequenced in a study of response to subunit inactivated influenza vaccine. TCRdb passed the RT-PCR reads through MiXCR, listing each CDR3 protein once. The sample shows a few hundred thousand distinct CDR3 sequences, roughly 15% of them seen only once. This sample comprised PBMCs from blood, obtained 11 to 12 days after vaccination. The receptors were gathered from a middle-aged man who received an inactivated influenza vaccine.

The CDR3: CGGADRECNEQFF. DNA of the CDR3: TGTGGTGGCGCGGACAGGGAATGCAATGAGCAGTTCTTC. This chain connects TRBV14 to TRBJ2-1; 8 bases line up with TRBD1. The V gene's germline CDR1 is SGHDN and CDR2 FVKESK. The CDR3 has 13 residues.

Concerning this clonotype itself: This may be a read error, as it is one base from a much larger clone. V usage is TRBV28 and J usage is TRBJ2-5; 8 bases are a match to TRBD1. The CDR3 runs to 14 residues. Germline CDR1 MDHEN, CDR2 SYDVKM. Trimming at V came to 2 bases and at J to 4 bases, leaving 3 bases not matched to a gene. The CDR3, as DNA: TGTGCCAGCAGTTTACCCCAGGGGGCAGAGACCCAGTACTTC. Its protein is CASSLPQGAETQYF. The complete variable domain, with remaining parts taken from reference TRBV28 and TRBJ2-5, reads DVKVTQSSRYLVKRTGEKVFLECVQDMDHENMFWYRQDPGLGLRLIYFSYDVKMKEKGDIPEGYSVSREKKERFSLILESASTNQTSMYLCASSLPQGAETQYFGPGTRLLVL.

J is TRBJ1-1 and V is TRBV7-9; D uncertain. Germline-derived CDR1 and CDR2 are SEHNR and FQNEAQ (reference sequence). This CDR3 has 14 residues. V lost 6 bases, J lost 5 bases, and 16 bases lay in between. The CDR3 nucleotides are TGTGCCAGCAGTAGCGTCGACCGGAGTACTGAAGCTTTCTTT. Residues: CASSSVDRSTEAFF.

This clonotype was detected a few times. This rearrangement joins TRBV7-9 to TRBJ1-2, with 7 positions matching TRBD1. The CDR3 is made up of 14 amino acids. Per germline, CDR1 SEHNR and CDR2 FQNEAQ (reference sequence). V shed 5 bases and J 6 bases; nucleotides not matched to a gene: 9. The CDR3 here is CASSVSGQKNGYTF. The CDR3 nucleotides are TGTGCCAGCAGCGTGTCGGGACAGAAGAATGGCTACACCTTC. Full variable domain (outside the CDR3, taken from reference TRBV7-9 and TRBJ1-2): DTGVSQNPRHKITKRGQNVTFRCDPISEHNRLYWYRQTLGQGPEFLTYFQNEAQLEKSRLLSDRFSAERPKGSFSTLEIQRTEQGDSAMYLCASSVSGQKNGYTFGSGTRLTVV.

The chain employs TRBV11-2 and TRBJ1-6, with a tentative D call TRBD1 (5 bases). The V end lost 5 bases, the J end lost 0 bases, and 11 bases lay between the germline ends. From germline, CDR1 is SGHAT and CDR2 FQNNGV. The CDR3 contains 16 residues. For the CDR3, the DNA is TGTGCCAGCAGCCAGGGCATTGGCTCCTATAATTCACCCCTCCACTTT. Translation: CASSQGIGSYNSPLHF. Full variable domain (outside the CDR3, taken from reference TRBV11-2 and TRBJ1-6): EAGVAQSPRYKIIEKRQSVAFWCNPISGHATLYWYQQILGQGPKLLIQFQNNGVVDDSQLPKDRFSAERLKGVDSTLKIQPAKLEDSAVYLCASSQGIGSYNSPLHFGNGTRLTVT.

A few counts support this clonotype. Germline is not matched at one junction end, which may reflect a read error. This chain joins TRBV9 and TRBJ2-3; D assignment may be TRBD1 or TRBD2 (5 bases each). Germline CDR1 is SGDLS and CDR2 is YYNGEE. The length of the CDR3 is 12 residues. The CDR3 DNA is TGTGCCAGCAGCGTAGGTGGGACCCCTATACAATTT. Its protein product is CASSVGGTPIQF. Full variable domain (remainder filled in from reference TRBV9 and TRBJ2-3): DSGVTQTPKHLITATGQRVTLRCSPRSGDLSVYWYQQSLDQGLQFLIQYYNGEERAKGNILERFSAQQFPDLHSELNLSSLELGDSALYFCASSVGGTPIQFGPGTRLTVL.

In its sample, this clonotype was seen many times. This chain's CDR3 is CASSLGPAGTYNEQFF. The CDR3 DNA is TGTGCCAGCAGCTTAGGTCCAGCGGGAACCTACAATGAGCAGTTCTTC. The chain is built from TRBV7-9 and TRBJ2-1; 7 bases are shared with TRBD2. The J segment lost 2 bases and the V segment lost 1 base, leaving 5 bases of the junction unmatched. The germline V gene encodes CDR1 SEHNR and CDR2 FQNEAQ (reference sequence). The CDR3 covers 16 residues.

The chain joins TRBV5-6 to TRBJ2-1, with no clear D. The V gene lost 7 bases and the J gene lost 5 bases, with 19 bases spanning the gap. Per germline, CDR1 SGHDT and CDR2 YYEEEE. This CDR3 has 15 amino acids. CDR3 sequence reads: CASDFRSTANNEQFF. The CDR3, as DNA: TGTGCCAGCGACTTTCGGAGCACGGCGAACAATGAGCAGTTCTTC.

J is TRBJ1-2 and V is TRBV7-2; no clear D gene. V was shortened by 4 bases and J by 7 bases, with 19 bases between the two germline ends. This CDR3 spans 15 amino acids. Germline-derived CDR1 and CDR2 are SGHTA and FQGNSA. The CDR3 DNA is TGTGCCAGCAGCTCGGACGGAGTGGGCCGGGCTGGCTACACCTTC. It specifies CASSSDGVGRAGYTF. The complete variable domain, with remaining parts taken from reference TRBV7-2 and TRBJ1-2, reads GAGVSQSPSNKVTEKGKDVELRCDPISGHTALYWYRQSLGQGLEFLIYFQGNSAPDKSGLPSDRFSAERTGGSVSTLTIQRTQQEDSAVYLCASSSDGVGRAGYTFGSGTRLTVV.

J is TRBJ1-1 and V is TRBV3-1; D is unresolved. V lost 0 bases, J lost 1 base, and 12 bases lay in between. Per the germline V gene, CDR1 is LGHDT and CDR2 is YNNKEL (reference sequence). The CDR3 is 16 residues long. For the CDR3, the DNA is TGTGCCAGCAGCCAAGATCTCAGACTTACGAACACTGAAGCTTTCTTT. It codes for CASSQDLRLTNTEAFF.

In its sample, this clonotype was seen a few times. The J gene is TRBJ2-5, the V gene TRBV4-2; D is perhaps TRBD1 (5 bases). This CDR3 spans 16 amino acids. With 1 base removed from V and 1 base from J, the gap between germline ends came to 13 bases. Germline V gene lookup returns CDR1 LGHNA and CDR2 YNFKEQ. CDR3 loop: CASSQGRGQVQETQYF. The CDR3 DNA is TGTGCCAGCAGCCAAGGAAGGGGTCAGGTCCAAGAGACCCAGTACTTC.